This is a list of T cell receptor beta chains from one sample in a study of blood T cell repertoires in COVID-19. The repertoire was sequenced with immunoSEQ multiplex PCR; TCRdb's copy has only in-frame clones and lacks some. The sample contains around 170,000 clones, roughly 81% of which appear only once. The sample comprised peripheral blood. All receptors come from a woman aged 80 or over with COVID-19, enrolled during active disease. Each CDR3 is given with its conserved first and last residue.

cdr3_aa: CSVTTGIYYGYTF; v_call: TRBV29-1; cdr3_length: 13; j_call: TRBJ1-2
cdr3_aa: CASSLSQVYGYTF; v_call: TRBV5-4; cdr3_length: 13; j_call: TRBJ1-2
cdr3_aa: CASRQSGGNEQFF; v_call: TRBV11-2; cdr3_length: 13; j_call: TRBJ2-1
cdr3_aa: CASSFRDSSSGQYF; v_call: TRBV5-1; cdr3_length: 14; j_call: TRBJ2-7
cdr3_aa: CASSFSQGVHEQYF; v_call: TRBV18; cdr3_length: 14; j_call: TRBJ2-7
cdr3_aa: CASTIERASTDTQYF; v_call: TRBV5-1; cdr3_length: 15; j_call: TRBJ2-3
cdr3_aa: CASSLRQGYEKLFF; v_call: TRBV11-3; cdr3_length: 14; j_call: TRBJ1-4
cdr3_aa: CAIRVSGGAKEQFF; v_call: TRBV10-3; cdr3_length: 14; j_call: TRBJ2-1
cdr3_aa: CASSPLTGSDTEAFF; v_call: TRBV5-1; cdr3_length: 15; j_call: TRBJ1-1
cdr3_aa: CASRGPGQGAYEQYF; v_call: TRBV28; cdr3_length: 15; j_call: TRBJ2-7
cdr3_aa: CASSLVYSDIEAFF; v_call: TRBV11-3; cdr3_length: 14; j_call: TRBJ1-1
cdr3_aa: CASSPAGTGLGTEAFF; v_call: TRBV18; cdr3_length: 16; j_call: TRBJ1-1
cdr3_aa: CASSRTGGSNQPQHF; v_call: TRBV2; cdr3_length: 15; j_call: TRBJ1-5
cdr3_aa: CASSLDSPTEAFF; v_call: TRBV28; cdr3_length: 13; j_call: TRBJ1-1
cdr3_aa: CASSRGGSSYNEQFF; v_call: TRBV27; cdr3_length: 15; j_call: TRBJ2-1
cdr3_aa: CASTGLFHEQFF; v_call: TRBV28; cdr3_length: 12; j_call: TRBJ2-1
cdr3_aa: CASRGTGGKTGELFF; v_call: TRBV19; cdr3_length: 15; j_call: TRBJ2-2
cdr3_aa: CASSPGLAGGRPYNEQFF; v_call: TRBV4-3; cdr3_length: 18; j_call: TRBJ2-1
cdr3_aa: CASSWTSNQPQHF; v_call: TRBV2; cdr3_length: 13; j_call: TRBJ1-5
cdr3_aa: CASSNTGYEQYF; v_call: TRBV6-2/TRBV6-3; cdr3_length: 12; j_call: TRBJ2-7
cdr3_aa: CAWSPRTGNGYTF; v_call: TRBV30; cdr3_length: 13; j_call: TRBJ1-2
cdr3_aa: CASSSRTGELMTQYF; v_call: TRBV5-1; cdr3_length: 15; j_call: TRBJ2-5
cdr3_aa: CASSSLTVLNEKLFF; v_call: TRBV28; cdr3_length: 15; j_call: TRBJ1-4
cdr3_aa: CSVEWASTDTQYF; v_call: TRBV29-1; cdr3_length: 13; j_call: TRBJ2-3
cdr3_aa: CASSIRGWNTEAFF; v_call: TRBV19; cdr3_length: 14; j_call: TRBJ1-1
cdr3_aa: CASSFKRQGAYEQYF; v_call: TRBV5-4; cdr3_length: 15; j_call: TRBJ2-7
cdr3_aa: CAISERRGDQPQHF; v_call: TRBV10-3; cdr3_length: 14; j_call: TRBJ1-5
cdr3_aa: CASSYRVLAGEQFF; v_call: TRBV6-2/TRBV6-3; cdr3_length: 14; j_call: TRBJ2-1
cdr3_aa: CASSQNRISGNTIYF; v_call: TRBV3-1/TRBV3-2; cdr3_length: 15; j_call: TRBJ1-3
cdr3_aa: CASSLGQGQQYF; v_call: TRBV12-3/TRBV12-4; cdr3_length: 12; j_call: TRBJ2-3
cdr3_aa: CAISELSGEANIQYF; v_call: TRBV10-3; cdr3_length: 15; j_call: TRBJ2-4
cdr3_aa: CASSFGDSPFF; v_call: TRBV7-8; cdr3_length: 11; j_call: TRBJ2-1
cdr3_aa: CASSEPGQVVETQYF; v_call: TRBV5-1; cdr3_length: 15; j_call: TRBJ2-5
cdr3_aa: CASSLLTSDEQFF; v_call: TRBV11-2; cdr3_length: 13; j_call: TRBJ2-1
cdr3_aa: CASSPSSLPGELFF; v_call: TRBV18; cdr3_length: 14; j_call: TRBJ2-2
cdr3_aa: CAWGTGVTYEQYF; v_call: TRBV30; cdr3_length: 13; j_call: TRBJ2-7
cdr3_aa: CASSSPPGTSISYEQYF; v_call: TRBV7-4; cdr3_length: 17; j_call: TRBJ2-7
cdr3_aa: CASSVGGYTGELFF; v_call: TRBV9; cdr3_length: 14; j_call: TRBJ2-2
cdr3_aa: CASSPSVTVGNYGYTF; v_call: TRBV18; cdr3_length: 16; j_call: TRBJ1-2
cdr3_aa: CASSQVGDRGLNEQYF; v_call: TRBV4-2; cdr3_length: 16; j_call: TRBJ2-7
cdr3_aa: CSVAITGGRETQYF; v_call: TRBV29-1; cdr3_length: 14; j_call: TRBJ2-5
cdr3_aa: CASSQTYWEGSALGELFF; v_call: TRBV13; cdr3_length: 18; j_call: TRBJ2-2
cdr3_aa: CASSLAGGSAFF; v_call: TRBV7-3; cdr3_length: 12; j_call: TRBJ1-1
cdr3_aa: CASSQDWTGGFGGYTF; v_call: TRBV4-2; cdr3_length: 16; j_call: TRBJ1-2
cdr3_aa: CASSLRLAGDGELFF; v_call: TRBV7-8; cdr3_length: 15; j_call: TRBJ2-2
cdr3_aa: CASSEIVGVPNQPQHF; v_call: TRBV2; cdr3_length: 16; j_call: TRBJ1-5